Following are 12 T cell receptor beta chains from one sample sequenced in a study of blood T cell repertoires in COVID-19. Method: immunoSEQ multiplex PCR; TCRdb's copy keeps in-frame clones and lacks some. The repertoire has 130,000 or so clones, roughly 90% of them found once; the top ten carry roughly 2.2%. The specimen sequenced was peripheral blood. The receptors here all came from a man aged 65 to 79 with active COVID-19.

This clone was counted between two and nine times. V and J are TRBV27 and TRBJ2-7, with 13 bases lining up with TRBD2. The germline CDR1 and CDR2 sequences are MNHEY and SMNVEV (reference sequence). V dropped 6 bases and J dropped 0; count of bases not matched to a gene: 17. The CDR3 covers 20 residues. Here the CDR3 DNA reads TGTGCCAGCAGCCCATACCGTGGACTAGCGGGAGCGCCCCCCTCCTACGAGCAGTACTTC. Protein: CASSPYRGLAGAPPSYEQYF.

This clone was seen a handful of times. This sequence joins TRBV10-2 and TRBJ2-7, with 7 bases aligning to TRBD2. The CDR3 runs 13 residues. The V segment lost 6 bases and the J segment 3 bases; nucleotides outside the gene matches: 5. Germline loops: CDR1 WSHSY, CDR2 SAAADI. The CDR3 DNA reads TGCGCCAGCAGGGGCGGGAGCTTCTACGAGCAGTACTTC. Its translation is CASRGGSFYEQYF.

The V and J genes are TRBV7-9 and TRBJ2-2; 11 positions match TRBD1. Germline lookup yields CDR1 SEHNR and CDR2 FQNEAQ (reference sequence). The trim removed 5 bases at V and 6 bases at J, leaving 8 bases unmatched. This CDR3 is 16 amino acids long. CDR3 coding DNA: TGTGCCAGCAGCACCCAGGACAGGGGGCGGCCCGGGGAGCTGTTTTTT. It translates to CASSTQDRGRPGELFF.

This sequence joins TRBV19 and TRBJ1-5, with D possibly being TRBD1 (5 bases). The CDR3 has 16 residues. The germline V and J ends were trimmed by 3 bases and 0 bases, with 12 bases remaining between them. Germline V CDR1 and CDR2: LNHDA, SQIVND (reference sequence). CDR3 loop: CASSIGAVNSNQPQHF. The DNA of the CDR3 is TGTGCCAGTAGTATTGGGGCGGTCAATAGCAATCAGCCCCAGCATTTT.

A note on this clone: This same CDR3 is encoded by further DNA sequences in the sample. The chain recombines TRBV5-1 with TRBJ2-5; 8 bases line up with TRBD1. The junction had 0 bases not matched to a gene; V was cut back by 0 bases and J by 2 bases. Germline-derived CDR1 and CDR2 are SGHRS and YFSETQ. CDR3 size: 14 residues. The CDR3 reads CASSLGTGQETQYF. CDR3 DNA: TGCGCCAGCAGCTTGGGGACAGGGCAAGAGACCCAGTACTTC. The whole variable domain, remainder taken from reference TRBV5-1 and TRBJ2-5, is KAGVTQTPRYLIKTRGQQVTLSCSPISGHRSVSWYQQTPGQGLQFLFEYFSETQRNKGNFPGRFSGRQFSNSRSEMNVSTLELGDSALYLCASSLGTGQETQYFGPGTRLLVL.

This clone was observed once. V is TRBV9 and J is TRBJ2-5; 7 nucleotides agree with TRBD1. Germline V gives CDR1 SGDLS, CDR2 YYNGEE. This CDR3 comprises 13 residues. After removal of 5 bases from V and 2 bases from J, the junction contained 3 bases not matched to a gene. The CDR3 sequence: CASSRQGQETQYF. The CDR3 DNA sequence: TGTGCCAGCAGTAGACAGGGACAAGAGACCCAGTACTTC. Complete variable domain (other parts from reference TRBV9 and TRBJ2-5): DSGVTQTPKHLITATGQRVTLRCSPRSGDLSVYWYQQSLDQGLQFLIQYYNGEERAKGNILERFSAQQFPDLHSELNLSSLELGDSALYFCASSRQGQETQYFGPGTRLLVL.

The rearrangement uses TRBV7-2 and TRBJ1-4; the D gene is possibly TRBD1 (6 bases). Germline assignment: CDR1 SGHTA and CDR2 FQGNSA. This CDR3 region has 14 residues. The V end lost 1 base, the J end lost 8 bases, and 11 bases lay between the germline ends. The CDR3 protein is CASSLGGGREKLFF. DNA for the CDR3: TGTGCCAGCAGCTTAGGAGGGGGTCGGGAAAAACTGTTTTTT.

CDR3 loop: CASSPLGQGEKLFF. In nucleotides, the CDR3 is TGTGCCAGCTCACCCTTGGGACAGGGTGAAAAACTGTTTTTT. J is TRBJ1-4 and V is TRBV18; 9 positions agree with TRBD1. This CDR3 is 14 amino acids long. Per germline, CDR1 KGHSH and CDR2 LQKENI. Trimming removed 3 bases from V and 7 bases from J; junction bases left unmatched: 3.

In DNA, the CDR3 is TGTGCCAGCAGTTACAGGGGAATCCTGAACACTGAAGCTTTCTTT. Residues: CASSYRGILNTEAFF. The chain joins TRBV6-2 or TRBV6-3 to TRBJ1-1; D is possibly TRBD1 (5 bases). In germline, CDR1 is MNHEY, CDR2 SVGEGT. Trimming removed 2 bases from V and 0 bases from J, with 10 bases in between. This CDR3 comprises 15 residues.

V usage is TRBV3-1 (or the pseudogene TRBV3-2) and J usage is TRBJ2-2; TRBD1 aligns across 8 bases. The CDR3 is 13 residues long. V lost 5 bases and J lost 4; bases outside the gene matches: 0. CDR1 LGHDT and CDR2 YNNKEL come from the germline V gene (reference sequence). The CDR3 DNA reads as TGTGCCAGCAGCACAGGGGGCACCGGGGAGCTGTTTTTT. Amino acid sequence: CASSTGGTGELFF.

The chain joins TRBV6-5 to TRBJ1-6; TRBD1 might be the D (6 bases). Germline CDR1 reads MNHEY; CDR2 reads SVGAGI. This CDR3 region has 15 residues. V lost 3 bases and J lost 7, with 13 bases in between. In DNA form, the CDR3 reads TGTGCCAGCAGTTATGAGGGACATTCCAATTCACCCCTCCACTTT. Protein: CASSYEGHSNSPLHF.

Only one count was recorded for this clone. The chain couples TRBV7-9 to TRBJ1-4; D ambiguous. CDR3 length equals 14 residues. V was pared by 5 bases and J by 4 bases, with 11 bases between. Germline V gene sequence: CDR1 SEHNR, CDR2 FQNEAQ (reference sequence). The CDR3 spells CASSPGLSNEKLFF. In DNA form, the CDR3 reads TGTGCCAGCAGCCCTGGACTGAGTAATGAAAAACTGTTTTTT.